This TCR beta chain was obtained from a study of T cells after yellow fever vaccination. At least ten counts were recorded for this clonotype. Antigen specificity is unknown. TCRdb recomputed calls from the 5' RACE reads with MiXCR, one row per CDR3 protein. The sample contains about 340,000 distinct CDR3 sequences, roughly 4.3% of which appear only once. Trimming removed 2 bases at V and 0 bases at J, with 15 bases between. The CDR3 has 17 amino acids. Germline CDR1 SEHNR, CDR2 FQNEAQ (reference sequence). Study results and caveats: Clones from primary vaccination mostly reappeared after the booster (around 96% CD4, 88% CD8). The secondary response peaked faster, at day 5 versus 15, but was weaker.

This receptor was identified in a man younger than 30 who received the YFV17D yellow fever vaccine. The genes are TRBV7-9 and TRBJ2-3, with D maybe TRBD2 (6 bases). Sequenced here: PBMCs, sampled 5 days after the yellow fever booster vaccination. The CDR3 protein is CASSLSRGAASTDTQYF. The CDR3 coding sequence is TGTGCCAGCAGCTTATCGCGGGGAGCCGCTAGCACAGATACGCAGTATTTT.